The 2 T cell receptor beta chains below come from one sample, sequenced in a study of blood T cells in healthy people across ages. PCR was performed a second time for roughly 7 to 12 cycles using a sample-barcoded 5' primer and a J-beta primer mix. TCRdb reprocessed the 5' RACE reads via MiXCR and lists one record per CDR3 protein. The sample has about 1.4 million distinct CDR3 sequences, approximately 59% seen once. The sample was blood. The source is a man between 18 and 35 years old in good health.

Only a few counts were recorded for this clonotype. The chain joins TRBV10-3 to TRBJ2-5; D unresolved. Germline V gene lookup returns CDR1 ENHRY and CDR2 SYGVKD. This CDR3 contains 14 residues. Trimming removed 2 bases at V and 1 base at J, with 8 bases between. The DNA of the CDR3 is TGTGCCATCAGTGAGAAGGCCAGCCAAGAGACCCAGTACTTC. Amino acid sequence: CAISEKASQETQYF.

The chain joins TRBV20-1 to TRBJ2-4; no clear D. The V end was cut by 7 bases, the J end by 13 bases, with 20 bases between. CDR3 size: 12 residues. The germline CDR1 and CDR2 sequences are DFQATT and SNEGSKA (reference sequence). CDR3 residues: CSVRDRKLEQYF. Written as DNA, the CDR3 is TGCAGTGTCCGCGACCGTAAATTGGAGCAGTACTTC.